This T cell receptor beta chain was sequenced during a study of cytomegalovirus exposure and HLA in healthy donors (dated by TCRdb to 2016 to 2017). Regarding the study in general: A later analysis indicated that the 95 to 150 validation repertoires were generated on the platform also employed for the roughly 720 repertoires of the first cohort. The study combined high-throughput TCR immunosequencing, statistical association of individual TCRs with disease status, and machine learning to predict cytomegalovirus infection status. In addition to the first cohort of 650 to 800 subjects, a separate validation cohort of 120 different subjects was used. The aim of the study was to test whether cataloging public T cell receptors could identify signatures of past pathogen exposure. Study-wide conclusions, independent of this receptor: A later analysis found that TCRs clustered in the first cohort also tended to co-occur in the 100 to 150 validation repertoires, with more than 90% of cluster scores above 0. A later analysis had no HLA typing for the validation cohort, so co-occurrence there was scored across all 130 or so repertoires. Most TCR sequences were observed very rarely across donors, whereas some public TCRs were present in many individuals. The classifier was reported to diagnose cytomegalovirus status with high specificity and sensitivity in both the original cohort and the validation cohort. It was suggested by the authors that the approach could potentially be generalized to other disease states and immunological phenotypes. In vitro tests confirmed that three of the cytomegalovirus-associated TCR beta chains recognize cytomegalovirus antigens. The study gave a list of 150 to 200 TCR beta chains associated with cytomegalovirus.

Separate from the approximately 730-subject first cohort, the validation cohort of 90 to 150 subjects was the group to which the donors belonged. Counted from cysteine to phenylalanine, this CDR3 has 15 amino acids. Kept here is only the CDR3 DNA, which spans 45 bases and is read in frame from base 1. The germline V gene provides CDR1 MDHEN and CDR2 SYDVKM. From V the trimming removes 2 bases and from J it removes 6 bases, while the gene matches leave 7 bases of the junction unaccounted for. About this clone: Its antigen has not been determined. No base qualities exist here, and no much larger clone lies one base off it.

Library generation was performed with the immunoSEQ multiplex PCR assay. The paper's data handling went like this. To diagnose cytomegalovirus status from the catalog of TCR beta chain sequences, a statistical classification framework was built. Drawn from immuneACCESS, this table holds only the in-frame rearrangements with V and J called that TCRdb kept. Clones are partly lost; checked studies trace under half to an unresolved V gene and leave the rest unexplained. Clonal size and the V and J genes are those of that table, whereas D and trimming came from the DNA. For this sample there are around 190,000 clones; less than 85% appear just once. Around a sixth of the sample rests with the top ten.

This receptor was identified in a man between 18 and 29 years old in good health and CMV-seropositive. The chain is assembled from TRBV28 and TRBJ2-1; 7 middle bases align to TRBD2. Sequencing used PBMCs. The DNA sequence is TGTGCCAGCAGTTTACGGCGGGAGTATCGCAATGAGCAGTTCTTC. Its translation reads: CASSLRREYRNEQFF.